This T cell receptor (beta chain) originates from a study of T-cell memory formation after mild COVID-19. In the study overall: Largely, TCR clusters stayed within a single donor.

CDR1 is LGHNA and CDR2 is YNFKEQ in the germline V gene. V was pared by 1 base and J by 0 bases, with 7 bases of the junction left unmatched. The CDR3 runs to 17 residues. The 5'RACE method, run with constant-segment primers, produced TCR alpha and TCR beta cDNA libraries (carrying sample barcodes and UMIs). TCRdb processed the 5' RACE reads anew with MiXCR; each CDR3 protein has one entry. The data show some 65,000 distinct CDR3 sequences, over 15% seen once. The TCR sequence derives from an adult woman who had mild COVID-19 (a few samples of this study predate the infection). Cell type and time point are not known. The chain links TRBV4-2 to TRBJ2-3, with 7 bases that match TRBD1. The specimen was PBMCs or a T cell subset sorted from them (not recorded which). The CDR3 here is CASSQGEGAVSTDTQYF. The DNA of the CDR3 is TGTGCCAGCAGCCAAGGAGAGGGGGCGGTAAGCACAGATACGCAGTATTTT.